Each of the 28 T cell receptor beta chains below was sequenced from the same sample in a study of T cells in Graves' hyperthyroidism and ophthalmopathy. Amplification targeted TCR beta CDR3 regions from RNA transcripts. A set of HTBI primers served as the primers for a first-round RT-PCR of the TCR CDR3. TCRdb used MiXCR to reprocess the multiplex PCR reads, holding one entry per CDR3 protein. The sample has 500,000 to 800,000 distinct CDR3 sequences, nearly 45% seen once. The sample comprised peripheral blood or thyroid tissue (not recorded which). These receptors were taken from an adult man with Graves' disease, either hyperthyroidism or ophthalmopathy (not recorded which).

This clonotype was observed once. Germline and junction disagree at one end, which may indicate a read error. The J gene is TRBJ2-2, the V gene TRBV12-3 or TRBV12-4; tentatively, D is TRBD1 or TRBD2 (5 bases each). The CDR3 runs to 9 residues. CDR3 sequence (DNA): TGTGCCAGCAGTTTAGCGGGGGTTTTT. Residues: CASSLAGVF.

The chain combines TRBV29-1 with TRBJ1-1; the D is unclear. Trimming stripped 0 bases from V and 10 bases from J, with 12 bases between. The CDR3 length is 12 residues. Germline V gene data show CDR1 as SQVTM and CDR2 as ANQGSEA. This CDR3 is CSVEDQGSGAFF. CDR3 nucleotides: TGCAGCGTTGAAGATCAAGGGTCGGGAGCTTTCTTT.

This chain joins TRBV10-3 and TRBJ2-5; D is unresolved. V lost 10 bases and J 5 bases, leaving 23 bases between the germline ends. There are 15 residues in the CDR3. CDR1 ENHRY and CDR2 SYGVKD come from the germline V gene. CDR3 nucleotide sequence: TGTGCCAACTGCCGAGGTGAGGCCGTCGGGGAGACCCAGTACTTC. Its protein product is CANCRGEAVGETQYF.

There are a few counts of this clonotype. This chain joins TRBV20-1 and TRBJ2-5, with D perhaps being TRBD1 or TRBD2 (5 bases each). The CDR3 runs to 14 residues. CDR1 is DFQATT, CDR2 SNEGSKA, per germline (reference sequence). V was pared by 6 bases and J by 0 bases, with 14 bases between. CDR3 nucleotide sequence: TGCAGTGCAGGGGACGGAAGGTACCAAGAGACCCAGTACTTC. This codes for CSAGDGRYQETQYF.

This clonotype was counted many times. The CDR3 nucleotides read TGTGCCACCAGGGACACCGATGAGAGGGGCGGCTACACCTTC. This codes for CATRDTDERGGYTF. This chain uses TRBV15 with TRBJ1-2; tentatively, D is TRBD1 (5 bases). V was cut by 6 bases and J by 8 bases, with 19 bases left in between. This CDR3 has 14 amino acids. Per germline, CDR1 LNHNV and CDR2 YYDKDF (reference sequence).

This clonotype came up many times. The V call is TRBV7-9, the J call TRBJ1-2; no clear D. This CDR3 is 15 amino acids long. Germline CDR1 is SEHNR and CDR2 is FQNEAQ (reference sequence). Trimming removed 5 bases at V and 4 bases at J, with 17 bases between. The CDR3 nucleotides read TGTGCCAGCAGCCCATCGCAACAACGGTCCTATGGCTACACCTTC. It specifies CASSPSQQRSYGYTF. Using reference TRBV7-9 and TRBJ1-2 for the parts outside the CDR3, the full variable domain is DTGVSQNPRHKITKRGQNVTFRCDPISEHNRLYWYRQTLGQGPEFLTYFQNEAQLEKSRLLSDRFSAERPKGSFSTLEIQRTEQGDSAMYLCASSPSQQRSYGYTFGSGTRLTVV.

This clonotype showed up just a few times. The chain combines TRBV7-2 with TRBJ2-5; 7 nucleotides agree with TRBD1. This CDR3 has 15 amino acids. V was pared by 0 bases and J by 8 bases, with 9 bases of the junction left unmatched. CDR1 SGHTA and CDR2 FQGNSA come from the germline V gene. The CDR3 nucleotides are TGTGCCAGCAGCTTAGCGCTAGGGGGCGCGTATACCCAGTACTTC. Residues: CASSLALGGAYTQYF.

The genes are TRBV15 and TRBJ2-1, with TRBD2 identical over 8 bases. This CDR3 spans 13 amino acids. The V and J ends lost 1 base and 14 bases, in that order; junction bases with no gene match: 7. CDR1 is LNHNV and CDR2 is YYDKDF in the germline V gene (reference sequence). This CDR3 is CATSRVHPGLEFF. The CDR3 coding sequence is TGTGCCACCAGCAGAGTCCATCCGGGACTAGAGTTCTTC.

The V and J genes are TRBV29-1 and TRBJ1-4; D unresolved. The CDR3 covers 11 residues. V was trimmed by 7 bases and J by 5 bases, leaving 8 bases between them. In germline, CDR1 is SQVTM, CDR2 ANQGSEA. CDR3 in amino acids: CSGTVNEKLFF. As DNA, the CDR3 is TGCAGCGGGACGGTGAATGAAAAACTGTTTTTT.

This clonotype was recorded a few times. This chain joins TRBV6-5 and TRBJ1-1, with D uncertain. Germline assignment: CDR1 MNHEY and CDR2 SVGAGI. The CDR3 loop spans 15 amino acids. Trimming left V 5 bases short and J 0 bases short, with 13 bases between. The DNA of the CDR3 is TGTGCCAGCAGTCGGCCCGGGCAGTTGAACACTGAAGCTTTCTTT. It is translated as CASSRPGQLNTEAFF.

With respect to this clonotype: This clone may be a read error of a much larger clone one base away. CDR3 bases: TGTGCCAGCAGCTTAGCGTGGAGTAGTGTCACTGAAGCTTTCTTT. It specifies CASSLAWSSVTEAFF. This sequence joins TRBV7-9 and TRBJ1-1, with D uncertain. Trimming removed 0 bases from V and 4 bases from J, with 12 bases in between. This CDR3 comprises 15 residues. The germline V gene has CDR1 SEHNR and CDR2 FQNEAQ (reference sequence).

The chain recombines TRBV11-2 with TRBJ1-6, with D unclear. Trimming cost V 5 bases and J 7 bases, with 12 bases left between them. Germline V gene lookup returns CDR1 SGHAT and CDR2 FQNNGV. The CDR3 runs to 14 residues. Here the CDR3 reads CASSQIKRNSPLHF. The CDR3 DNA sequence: TGTGCCAGCAGCCAGATCAAAAGGAATTCACCCCTCCACTTT.

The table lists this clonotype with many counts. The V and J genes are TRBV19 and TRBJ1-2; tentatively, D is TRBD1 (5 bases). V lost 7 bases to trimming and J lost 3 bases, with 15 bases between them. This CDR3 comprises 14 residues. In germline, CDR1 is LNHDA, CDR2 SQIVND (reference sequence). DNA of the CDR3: TGTGCCAGTACCATAGGGGAGGGGCACTATGGCTACACCTTC. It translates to CASTIGEGHYGYTF.

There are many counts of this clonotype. The CDR3 region has the DNA TGTGCCATTCAGGGGGGGCGGCTTGACACTGAAGCTTTCTTT. Protein sequence: CAIQGGRLDTEAFF. This chain connects TRBV7-9 to TRBJ1-1; 7 nucleotides align to TRBD1. V lost 10 bases, J lost 3 bases, and 11 bases stayed unmatched. From germline, CDR1 is SEHNR and CDR2 FQNEAQ (reference sequence). CDR3 size: 14 residues.

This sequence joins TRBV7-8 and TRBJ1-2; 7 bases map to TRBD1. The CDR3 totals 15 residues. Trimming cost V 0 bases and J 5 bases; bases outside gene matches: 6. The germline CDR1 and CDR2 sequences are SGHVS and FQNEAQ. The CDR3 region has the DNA TGTGCCAGCAGCTTAGCGGGAGGGGGCGGATATGGCTACACCTTC. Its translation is CASSLAGGGGYGYTF.

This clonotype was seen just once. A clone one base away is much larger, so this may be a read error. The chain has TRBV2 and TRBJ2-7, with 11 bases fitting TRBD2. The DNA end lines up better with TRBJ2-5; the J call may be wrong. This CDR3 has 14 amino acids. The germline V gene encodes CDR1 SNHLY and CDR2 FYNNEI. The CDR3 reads CASRLLAGDATQYF. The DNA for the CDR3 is TGTGCCAGCAGGCTACTAGCGGGGGACGCGACCCAGTACTTC.

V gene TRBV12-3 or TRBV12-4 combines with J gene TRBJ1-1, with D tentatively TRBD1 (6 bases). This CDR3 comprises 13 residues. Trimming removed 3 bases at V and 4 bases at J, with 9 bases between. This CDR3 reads CASSFEGGTEAFF. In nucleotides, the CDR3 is TGTGCCAGCAGTTTTGAGGGGGGCACTGAAGCTTTCTTT.

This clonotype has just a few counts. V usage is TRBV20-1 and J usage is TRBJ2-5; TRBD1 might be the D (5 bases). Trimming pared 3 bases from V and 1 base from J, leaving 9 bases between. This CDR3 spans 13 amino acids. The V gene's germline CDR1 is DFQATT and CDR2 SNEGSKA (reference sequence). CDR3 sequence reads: CSASVRVQETQYF. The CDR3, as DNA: TGCAGTGCTAGTGTCAGGGTCCAAGAGACCCAGTACTTC.

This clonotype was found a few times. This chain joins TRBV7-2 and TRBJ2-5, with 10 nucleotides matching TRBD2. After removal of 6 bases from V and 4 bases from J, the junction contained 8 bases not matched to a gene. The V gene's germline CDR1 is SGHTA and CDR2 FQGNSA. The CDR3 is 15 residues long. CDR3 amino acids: CASSSWTSGGETQYF. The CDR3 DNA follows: TGTGCCAGCAGTTCCTGGACTAGCGGCGGAGAGACCCAGTACTTC. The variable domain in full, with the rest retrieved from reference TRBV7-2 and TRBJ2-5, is GAGVSQSPSNKVTEKGKDVELRCDPISGHTALYWYRQSLGQGLEFLIYFQGNSAPDKSGLPSDRFSAERTGGSVSTLTIQRTQQEDSAVYLCASSSWTSGGETQYFGPGTRLLVL.

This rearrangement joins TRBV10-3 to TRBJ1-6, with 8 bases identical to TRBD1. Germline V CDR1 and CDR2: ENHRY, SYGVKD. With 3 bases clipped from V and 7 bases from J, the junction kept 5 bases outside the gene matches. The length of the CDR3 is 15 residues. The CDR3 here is CAISELTGDNSPLHF. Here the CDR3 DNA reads TGTGCCATCAGTGAACTGACAGGGGACAATTCACCCCTCCACTTT.

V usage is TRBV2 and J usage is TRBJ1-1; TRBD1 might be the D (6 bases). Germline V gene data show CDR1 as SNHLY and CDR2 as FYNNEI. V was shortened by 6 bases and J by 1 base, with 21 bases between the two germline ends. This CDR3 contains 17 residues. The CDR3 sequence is CASSSPVAGARNTEAFF. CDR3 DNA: TGTGCCAGCAGCTCCCCCGTAGCGGGGGCCAGGAACACTGAAGCTTTCTTT. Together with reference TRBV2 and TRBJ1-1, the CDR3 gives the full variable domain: EPEVTQTPSHQVTQMGQEVILRCVPISNHLYFYWYRQILGQKVEFLVSFYNNEISEKSEIFDDQFSVERPDGSNFTLKIRSTKLEDSAMYFCASSSPVAGARNTEAFFGQGTRLTVV.

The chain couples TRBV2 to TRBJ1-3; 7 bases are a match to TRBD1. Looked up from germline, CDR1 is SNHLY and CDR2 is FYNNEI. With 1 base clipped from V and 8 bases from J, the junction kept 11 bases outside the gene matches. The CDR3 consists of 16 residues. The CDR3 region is CASSEEGDSRGYTIYF. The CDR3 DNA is TGTGCCAGCAGTGAAGAGGGGGACAGTAGGGGCTACACCATATATTTT. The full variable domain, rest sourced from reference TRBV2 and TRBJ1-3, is EPEVTQTPSHQVTQMGQEVILRCVPISNHLYFYWYRQILGQKVEFLVSFYNNEISEKSEIFDDQFSVERPDGSNFTLKIRSTKLEDSAMYFCASSEEGDSRGYTIYFGEGSWLTVV.

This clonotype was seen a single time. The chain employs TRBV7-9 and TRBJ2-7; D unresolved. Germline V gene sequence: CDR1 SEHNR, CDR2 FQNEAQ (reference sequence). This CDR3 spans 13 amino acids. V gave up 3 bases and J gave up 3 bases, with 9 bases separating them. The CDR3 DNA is TGTGCCAGCAGCTTGTTTACCAGCTACGAGCAGTACTTC. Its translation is CASSLFTSYEQYF.

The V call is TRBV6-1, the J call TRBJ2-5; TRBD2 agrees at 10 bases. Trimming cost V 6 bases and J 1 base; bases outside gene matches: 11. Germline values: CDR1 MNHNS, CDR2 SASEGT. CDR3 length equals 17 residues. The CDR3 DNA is TGTGCCAGCAGCGTAGCTCCGAGCGGGAGGGCCCAAGAGACCCAGTACTTC. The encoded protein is CASSVAPSGRAQETQYF.

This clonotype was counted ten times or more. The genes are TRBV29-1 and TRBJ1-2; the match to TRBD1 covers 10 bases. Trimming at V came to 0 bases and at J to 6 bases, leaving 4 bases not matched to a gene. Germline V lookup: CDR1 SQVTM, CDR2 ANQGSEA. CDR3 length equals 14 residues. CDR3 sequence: CSVEDSGTGDGYTF. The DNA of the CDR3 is TGCAGCGTTGAAGACTCCGGGACAGGGGATGGCTACACCTTC.

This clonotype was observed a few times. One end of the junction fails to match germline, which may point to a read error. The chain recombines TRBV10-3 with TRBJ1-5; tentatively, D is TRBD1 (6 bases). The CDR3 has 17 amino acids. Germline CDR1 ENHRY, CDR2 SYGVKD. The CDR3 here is CASSLEQGLNGNQPQHF. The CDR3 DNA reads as TGTGCCAGCAGTCTCGAACAGGGACTGAATGGCAATCAGCCCCAGCATTTT.

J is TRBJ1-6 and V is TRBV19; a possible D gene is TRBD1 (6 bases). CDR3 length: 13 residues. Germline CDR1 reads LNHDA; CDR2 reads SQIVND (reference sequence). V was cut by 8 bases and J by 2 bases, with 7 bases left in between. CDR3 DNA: TGTGCCAGTGGACAGCCCTATAATTCACCCCTCCACTTT. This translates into CASGQPYNSPLHF.

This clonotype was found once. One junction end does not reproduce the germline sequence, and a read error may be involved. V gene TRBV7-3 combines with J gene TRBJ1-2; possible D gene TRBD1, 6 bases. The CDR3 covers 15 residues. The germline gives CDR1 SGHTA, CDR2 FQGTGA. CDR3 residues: CASSSTGISNYGYTF. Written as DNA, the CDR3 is TGCGCCAGCAGCTCTACAGGGATTTCTAACTATGGCTACACCTTC.